These T cell receptor beta chains were read from a single sample in a study of CD8+ T cells in alopecia areata. Repertoires were generated with immunoSEQ multiplex PCR, while TCRdb's copy carries only in-frame clones and drops some. The repertoire holds hundreds of thousands of clones, with 60% as singletons. The starting material was CD4+ T cells sorted from blood, obtained at approximately week 51, from a patient treated with tofacitinib. The receptors come from a human donor with alopecia areata. Both conserved end residues are part of each CDR3. Fields, in order: CDR3 DNA, CDR3 protein, V gene, D gene, J gene, clone size. A D gene is named only where the DNA matches it firmly. Clone size is not always given. Where it is, it says once, few, many or a class for expanded clones.

TGTGCCAGCAGCCCCAGGACAGGGCCGAGTGAGCAGTTCTTC | CASSPRTGPSEQFF | TRBV11-1 | TRBD1 | TRBJ2-1 | .
TGTGCCAGCAGCTTAAGGACTAGCGGTAATGAGCAGTTCTTC | CASSLRTSGNEQFF | TRBV7-2 | TRBD2 | TRBJ2-1 | .
TGTGCCAGCAGCTCTGGGGCCAACGTCCTGACTTTC | CASSSGANVLTF | TRBV7-9 | . | TRBJ2-6 | .
TGTGCCAGCAGCCCTCGGCTTCAAGAGACCCAGTACTTC | CASSPRLQETQYF | TRBV11-2 | . | TRBJ2-5 | .
TGTGCCTGGAGTTACAGCTCTGGAAACACCATATATTTT | CAWSYSSGNTIYF | TRBV30 | . | TRBJ1-3 | .
TGCAGCGTGAGAACAGGGTCCACTGAAGCTTTCTTT | CSVRTGSTEAFF | TRBV29-1 | . | TRBJ1-1 | .
TGTGCCAGCAGCTTGACAGGGATGGAGACCCAGTACTTC | CASSLTGMETQYF | TRBV5-4 | . | TRBJ2-5 | .
TGTGCCAGTAGGAGGGACAGCGGCAATCAGCCCCAGCATTTT | CASRRDSGNQPQHF | TRBV19 | TRBD1 | TRBJ1-5 | few
TGTGCCAGCTCACCATCCAACAGGGGAGATAATTCACCCCTCCACTTT | CASSPSNRGDNSPLHF | TRBV18 | TRBD1 | TRBJ1-6 | .
TGTGCCTGGAGTCGACGCGCGGCGGCTGGGGAGCTGTTTTTT | CAWSRRAAAGELFF | TRBV30 | . | TRBJ2-2 | few
TGTGCCTCCAAAGCGAGCTCCTATAATTCACCCCTCCACTTT | CASKASSYNSPLHF | TRBV30 | . | TRBJ1-6 | .
TGTGCCAGCAGTGTTCAGGGGAACACTGAAGCTTTCTTT | CASSVQGNTEAFF | TRBV2 | . | TRBJ1-1 | .
TGTGCCACCGTGAAACACAGCACAGATACGCAGTATTTT | CATVKHSTDTQYF | TRBV15 | . | TRBJ2-3 | once
TGTGCCAGCAGCTTGGGCGGCGTCACAGATACGCAGTATTTT | CASSLGGVTDTQYF | TRBV7-3 | . | TRBJ2-3 | .
TGTGCCAGCAGTTTTACTAGCGGGGGGGTCAGAGAGCAGTTCTTC | CASSFTSGGVREQFF | TRBV6-5 | TRBD2 | TRBJ2-1 | few
TGCGCCAGCAGCCAAGAACTAGGGCCGTGGCAGCCCCAGCATTTT | CASSQELGPWQPQHF | TRBV4-1 | . | TRBJ1-5 | few
TGTGCCAGTAGTCCGATGGCAGGGGAAGACTACGAGCAGTACTTC | CASSPMAGEDYEQYF | TRBV19 | . | TRBJ2-7 | .
TGTGCCAGCATCCCAGGGACGGGAAACTACGAGCAGTACTTC | CASIPGTGNYEQYF | TRBV11-2 | . | TRBJ2-7 | .
TGTGCCAGCTCACCTCGTTCGGGGGGGAGTGACTATGGCTACACCTTC | CASSPRSGGSDYGYTF | TRBV18 | . | TRBJ1-2 | .
TGTGCCAGTATGGAGTTCCCGAACACCGGGGAGCTGTTTTTT | CASMEFPNTGELFF | TRBV19 | . | TRBJ2-2 | .
TGTGCCAGCAGCCAAGGGCACTATGGCTACACCTTC | CASSQGHYGYTF | TRBV14 | . | TRBJ1-2 | few
TGTGCCAGCAGTGACCTTGGGACAGGGGTTTACGAGCAGTACTTC | CASSDLGTGVYEQYF | TRBV6-1 | TRBD1 | TRBJ2-7 | few
TGCGCCAGCAGCCAGGGACTAGCGGGGATCACAGATACGCAGTATTTT | CASSQGLAGITDTQYF | TRBV4-3 | TRBD2 | TRBJ2-3 | .
TGCGCCAGCAGCCAGGGACAGGGAGACCAGCCCCAGCATTTT | CASSQGQGDQPQHF | TRBV5-1 | TRBD1 | TRBJ1-5 | .
TGTGCCAGCAGCCCCCGGGGGCGGCATAATGAAAAACTGTTTTTT | CASSPRGRHNEKLFF | TRBV7-2 | . | TRBJ1-4 | .
TGCAGCGTTGAAGATACGGGGGAAGGGGAGACCCAGTACTTC | CSVEDTGEGETQYF | TRBV29-1 | . | TRBJ2-5 | few
TGCGCCAGCAGCCATGTGGAGGGCACTGAAGCTTTCTTT | CASSHVEGTEAFF | TRBV4-1 | . | TRBJ1-1 | .
TGCAGCGTCGCAGGAGGGTGGGGTATGAACACTGAAGCTTTCTTT | CSVAGGWGMNTEAFF | TRBV29-1 | . | TRBJ1-1 | .
TGCGCCAGCAGCTTGGACTCTAGCACAGATACGCAGTATTTT | CASSLDSSTDTQYF | TRBV5-1 | . | TRBJ2-3 | .
TGTGCCAGCAGCCAGCCGACAGGGAACACCGGGGAGCTGTTTTTT | CASSQPTGNTGELFF | TRBV7-9 | . | TRBJ2-2 | few
TGTGCCTGGAGTCAGGGGGCAGATTATAACTATGGCTACACCTTC | CAWSQGADYNYGYTF | TRBV30 | TRBD1 | TRBJ1-2 | .
TGTGCCAGCAGCCGCCGTGGGAACTATGGCTACACCTTC | CASSRRGNYGYTF | TRBV7-2 | . | TRBJ1-2 | .
TGTGCCAGCAGTGAATATCTAGCGGGCGAAGAGACCCAGTACTTC | CASSEYLAGEETQYF | TRBV25-1 | TRBD2 | TRBJ2-5 | .
TGTGCCATCAGTGGATCGACTAGCGGGGGACTCACAGATACGCAGTATTTT | CAISGSTSGGLTDTQYF | TRBV10-3 | TRBD2 | TRBJ2-3 | .
TGCGCCAGCAGTGGAAGTAGGGAGACCCAGTACTTC | CASSGSRETQYF | TRBV10-2 | . | TRBJ2-5 | .
TGCAGCGTTGAAGATCCCCCAGGGGGAGATACGCAGTATTTT | CSVEDPPGGDTQYF | TRBV29-1 | TRBD1 | TRBJ2-3 | .
TGTGCCAGCAGCTTTCACAGGGAGCTGTTTTTT | CASSFHRELFF | TRBV13 | . | TRBJ2-2 | .
TGTGCCAGCAAGAGGGGGGCAGGGGAGACCCAGTACTTC | CASKRGAGETQYF | TRBV5-4 | . | TRBJ2-5 | .